The next 9 T cell receptor beta chains were all read from a single sample in a study of blood T cell repertoires in COVID-19. TCRdb's copy holds only in-frame clones and misses some; the assay was immunoSEQ multiplex PCR. The sample carries 60,000 to 90,000 clones, roughly 70% recorded once. Sequences were obtained from peripheral blood. The source is a man in his sixties with acute or convalescent COVID-19.

The rearrangement joins TRBV18 to TRBJ2-1; D might be TRBD2 (5 bases). The CDR3 extends over 14 amino acids. The germline CDR1 and CDR2 sequences are KGHSH and LQKENI. The ends were cut back, 0 bases at V and 4 bases at J, with 7 bases in the middle. CDR3 protein: CASSPPRGYNEQFF. The CDR3 DNA reads TGTGCCAGCTCACCACCCCGCGGGTACAATGAGCAGTTCTTC. Using reference TRBV18 and TRBJ2-1 for the parts outside the CDR3, the full variable domain is NAGVMQNPRHLVRRRGQEARLRCSPMKGHSHVYWYRQLPEEGLKFMVYLQKENIIDESGMPKERFSAEFPKEGPSILRIQQVVRGDSAAYFCASSPPRGYNEQFFGPGTRLTVL.

This clone was recorded many times. V usage is TRBV19 and J usage is TRBJ1-2, with TRBD1 identical over 9 bases. The J segment lost 7 bases and the V segment lost 10 bases, leaving 16 bases of the junction unmatched. The CDR3 extends over 15 amino acids. Germline CDR1 is LNHDA and CDR2 is SQIVND (reference sequence). As DNA, the CDR3 is TGTGCCACCAGTCCCTCCGGGACAGGGAAAGGTGGCTACACCTTC. It is translated as CATSPSGTGKGGYTF.

This clone has only a few counts. This chain links TRBV19 with TRBJ2-4, with 7 positions matching TRBD1. This CDR3 contains 14 residues. V was clipped by 6 bases and J by 4 bases; unmatched bases: 6. The germline V gene has CDR1 LNHDA and CDR2 SQIVND (reference sequence). The DNA for the CDR3 is TGTGCCAGTAGCGGACAGGAACCAAAAAACATTCAGTACTTC. Its protein product is CASSGQEPKNIQYF. The complete variable domain, with remaining parts taken from reference TRBV19 and TRBJ2-4, reads DGGITQSPKYLFRKEGQNVTLSCEQNLNHDAMYWYRQDPGQGLRLIYYSQIVNDFQKGDIAEGYSVSREKKESFPLTVTSAQKNPTAFYLCASSGQEPKNIQYFGAGTRLSVL.

This clone was counted between two and nine times. The chain joins TRBV30 to TRBJ1-4; 10 nucleotides match TRBD1. CDR1 GTSNPN and CDR2 SVGIG come from the germline V gene (reference sequence). CDR3 length: 15 amino acids. With 0 bases clipped from V and 11 bases from J, the junction kept 9 bases outside the gene matches. CDR3 DNA sequence: TGTGCCTGGAGTGTACTCGACAGGGGGCGCGACAAACTGTTTTTT. Translated, it gives CAWSVLDRGRDKLFF.

V is TRBV5-5 and J is TRBJ2-7, with D possibly matching TRBD2 (5 bases). CDR3 length equals 16 residues. V shed 4 bases and J shed 4 bases, with 21 bases lying between them. Germline V lookup: CDR1 SGHKS, CDR2 YYEKEE (reference sequence). The CDR3 DNA is TGTGCCAGCAGCCCGCTTTTTGGAGCGGAACCGTACGAGCAGTACGTC. It specifies CASSPLFGAEPYEQYV.

The V call is TRBV13, the J call TRBJ2-3, with TRBD2 matching 14 bases. Germline V CDR1 and CDR2: PRHDT, FYEKMQ (reference sequence). The CDR3 runs 15 residues. The trim removed 3 bases at V and 7 bases at J, leaving 3 bases unmatched. The DNA for the CDR3 is TGTGCCAGCAGCTTTGGGACTAGCGGGAGAAATACGCAGTATTTT. This translates into CASSFGTSGRNTQYF.

The rearrangement uses TRBV6-5 and TRBJ1-5; TRBD1 aligns across 8 bases. Germline-derived CDR1 and CDR2 are MNHEY and SVGAGI. The J segment lost 7 bases and the V segment lost 6 bases, leaving 8 bases of the junction unmatched. The CDR3 runs 14 residues. The CDR3 DNA sequence: TGTGCCAGCAGGATGACAGGGGCCGGGCAGCCCCAGCATTTT. As protein: CASRMTGAGQPQHF.

The chain couples TRBV5-6 to TRBJ2-5; D may be TRBD2 (6 bases). The CDR3 runs to 16 residues. In germline, CDR1 is SGHDT, CDR2 YYEEEE. Trimming removed 1 base from V and 3 bases from J, with 16 bases in between. The CDR3 here is CASSLFGREMKETQYF. Here the CDR3 DNA reads TGTGCCAGCAGCTTGTTTGGCCGGGAGATGAAAGAGACCCAGTACTTC.

This rearrangement joins TRBV4-1 to TRBJ1-1; tentatively, D is TRBD1 (5 bases). V shed 0 bases and J shed 5 bases, with 16 bases lying between them. The CDR3 runs 16 residues. From germline, CDR1 is MGHRA and CDR2 YSYEKL. The CDR3 region has the DNA TGCGCCAGCAGCCAAGAAGGTGGGGGGGGGTCGACTGAAGCTTTCTTT. It translates to CASSQEGGGGSTEAFF.